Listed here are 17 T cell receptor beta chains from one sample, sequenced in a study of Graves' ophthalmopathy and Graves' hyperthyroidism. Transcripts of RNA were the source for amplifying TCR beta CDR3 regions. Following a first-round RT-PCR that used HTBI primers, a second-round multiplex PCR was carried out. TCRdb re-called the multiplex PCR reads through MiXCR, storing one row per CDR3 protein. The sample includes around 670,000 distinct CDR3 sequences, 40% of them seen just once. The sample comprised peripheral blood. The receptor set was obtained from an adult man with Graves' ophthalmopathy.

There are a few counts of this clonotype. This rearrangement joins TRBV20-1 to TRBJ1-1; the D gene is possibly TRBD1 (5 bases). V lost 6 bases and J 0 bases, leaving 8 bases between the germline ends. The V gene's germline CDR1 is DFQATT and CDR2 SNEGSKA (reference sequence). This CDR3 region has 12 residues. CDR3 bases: TGCAGTGCAGGGGAGGTGAACACTGAAGCTTTCTTT. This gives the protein CSAGEVNTEAFF.

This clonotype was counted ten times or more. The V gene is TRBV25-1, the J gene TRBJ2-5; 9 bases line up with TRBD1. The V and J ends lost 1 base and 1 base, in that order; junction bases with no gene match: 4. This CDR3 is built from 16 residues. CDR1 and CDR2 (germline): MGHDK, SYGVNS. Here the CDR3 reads CASSEWGTGIQETQYF. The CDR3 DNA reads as TGTGCCAGCAGTGAATGGGGGACAGGGATCCAAGAGACCCAGTACTTC.

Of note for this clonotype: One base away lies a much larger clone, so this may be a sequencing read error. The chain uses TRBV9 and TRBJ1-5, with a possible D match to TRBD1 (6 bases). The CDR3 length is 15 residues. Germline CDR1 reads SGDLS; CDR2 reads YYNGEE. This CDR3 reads CAGSVDTGANQPQHF. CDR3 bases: TGTGCCGGCAGCGTGGATACGGGGGCGAATCAGCCCCAGCATTTT.

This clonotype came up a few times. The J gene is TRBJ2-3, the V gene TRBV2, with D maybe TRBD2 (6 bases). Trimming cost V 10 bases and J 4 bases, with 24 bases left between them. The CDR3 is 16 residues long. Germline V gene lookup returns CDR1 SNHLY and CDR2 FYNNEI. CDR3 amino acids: CATRYQAGSNADTQYF. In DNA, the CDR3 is TGTGCCACACGATACCAGGCGGGAAGCAACGCAGATACGCAGTATTTT.

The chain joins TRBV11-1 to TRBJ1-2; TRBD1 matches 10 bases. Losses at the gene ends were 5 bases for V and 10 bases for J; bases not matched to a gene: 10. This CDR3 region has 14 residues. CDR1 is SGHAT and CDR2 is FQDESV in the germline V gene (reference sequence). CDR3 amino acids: CASSGTGTGDDYTF. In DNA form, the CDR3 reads TGTGCCAGCAGCGGTACCGGGACAGGGGACGACTACACCTTC.

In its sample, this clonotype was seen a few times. CDR3 region: CASSLGPSGGGVQPQHF. The CDR3 DNA is TGTGCCAGCAGCTTAGGCCCGTCAGGGGGCGGGGTTCAGCCCCAGCATTTT. The gene calls are TRBV7-2 and TRBJ1-5; 8 nucleotides agree with TRBD1. V was clipped by 1 base and J by 6 bases; unmatched bases: 11. Germline CDR1 and CDR2: SGHTA and FQGNSA. The CDR3 runs 17 residues.

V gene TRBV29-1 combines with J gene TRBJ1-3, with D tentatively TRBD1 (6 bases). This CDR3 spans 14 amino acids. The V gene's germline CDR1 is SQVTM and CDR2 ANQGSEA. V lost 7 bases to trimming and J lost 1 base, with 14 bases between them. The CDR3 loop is CSAAGALSGNTIYF. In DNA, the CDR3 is TGCAGCGCAGCGGGGGCCCTTTCTGGAAACACCATATATTTT.

The CDR3 is CASNDQGSSYEQYF. The CDR3 DNA sequence: TGTGCCAGCAACGATCAGGGAAGCTCCTACGAGCAGTACTTC. The rearrangement joins TRBV7-6 to TRBJ2-7; weak D call: TRBD1 (5 bases). Trimming took 7 bases from V and 0 from J, leaving 13 bases between them. This CDR3 has 14 residues. The germline gives CDR1 SGHVS, CDR2 FNYEAQ. Looking up the rest from reference TRBV7-6 and TRBJ2-7 gives the full variable domain: GAGVSQSPRYKVTKRGQDVALRCDPISGHVSLYWYRQALGQGPEFLTYFNYEAQQDKSGLPNDRFSAERPEGSISTLTIQRTEQRDSAMYRCASNDQGSSYEQYFGPGTRLTVT.

CDR3 bases: TGTGCCAGCAGCAAAGGGAACAGCACAGATACGCAGTATTTT. Protein: CASSKGNSTDTQYF. The chain couples TRBV7-9 to TRBJ2-3; D gene unclear. V dropped 5 bases and J dropped 0 bases, with 9 bases sitting between them. Germline values: CDR1 SEHNR, CDR2 FQNEAQ (reference sequence). The length of the CDR3 is 14 residues.

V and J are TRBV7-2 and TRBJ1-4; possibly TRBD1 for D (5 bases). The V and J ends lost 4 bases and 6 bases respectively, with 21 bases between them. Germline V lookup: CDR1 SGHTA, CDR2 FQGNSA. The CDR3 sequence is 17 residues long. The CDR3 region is CASSYRRGVRLDEKLFF. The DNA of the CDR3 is TGTGCCAGCAGCTACCGGAGAGGGGTGAGGTTGGATGAAAAACTGTTTTTT.

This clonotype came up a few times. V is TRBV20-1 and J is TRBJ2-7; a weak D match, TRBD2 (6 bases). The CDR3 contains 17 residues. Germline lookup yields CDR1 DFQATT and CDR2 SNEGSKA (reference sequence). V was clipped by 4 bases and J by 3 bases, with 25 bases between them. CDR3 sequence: CSATAGLVGGIFYEQYF. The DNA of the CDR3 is TGCAGTGCTACGGCGGGACTGGTAGGTGGCATTTTCTACGAGCAGTACTTC.

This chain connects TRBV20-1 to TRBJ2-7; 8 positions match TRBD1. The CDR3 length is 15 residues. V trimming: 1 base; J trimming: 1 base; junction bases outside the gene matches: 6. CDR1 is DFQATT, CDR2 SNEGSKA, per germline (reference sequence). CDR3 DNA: TGCAGTGCTAGAGGGAGACAGGGGATTTCCTACGAGCAGTACTTC. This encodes CSARGRQGISYEQYF.

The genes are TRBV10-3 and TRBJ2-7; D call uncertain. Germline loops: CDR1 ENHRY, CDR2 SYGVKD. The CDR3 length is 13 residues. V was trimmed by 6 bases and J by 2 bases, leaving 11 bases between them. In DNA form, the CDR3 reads TGTGCCATCAGCACAACAGCGCCCTACGAGCAGTACTTC. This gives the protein CAISTTAPYEQYF.

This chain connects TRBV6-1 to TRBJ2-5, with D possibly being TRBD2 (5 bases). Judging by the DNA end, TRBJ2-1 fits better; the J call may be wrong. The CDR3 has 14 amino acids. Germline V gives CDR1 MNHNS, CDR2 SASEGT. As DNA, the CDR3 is TGTGCCAGCAGTTTTGTCGGGATGGTCAATGAGCAGTTCTTC. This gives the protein CASSFVGMVNEQFF.

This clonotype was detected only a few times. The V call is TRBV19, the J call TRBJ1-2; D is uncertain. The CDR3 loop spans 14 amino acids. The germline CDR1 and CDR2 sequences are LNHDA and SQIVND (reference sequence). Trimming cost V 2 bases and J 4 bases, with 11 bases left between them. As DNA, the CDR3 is TGTGCCAGTAGTATACTACAGCCGGCCTATGGCTACACCTTC. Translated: CASSILQPAYGYTF. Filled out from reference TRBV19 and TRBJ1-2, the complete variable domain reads DGGITQSPKYLFRKEGQNVTLSCEQNLNHDAMYWYRQDPGQGLRLIYYSQIVNDFQKGDIAEGYSVSREKKESFPLTVTSAQKNPTAFYLCASSILQPAYGYTFGSGTRLTVV.

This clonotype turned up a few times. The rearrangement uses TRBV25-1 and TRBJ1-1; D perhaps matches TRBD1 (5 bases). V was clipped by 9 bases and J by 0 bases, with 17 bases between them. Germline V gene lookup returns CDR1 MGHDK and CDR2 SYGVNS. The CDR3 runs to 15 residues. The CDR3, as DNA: TGTGCCAGTACAAAATCAGGGAATCTGAACACTGAAGCTTTCTTT. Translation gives CASTKSGNLNTEAFF.

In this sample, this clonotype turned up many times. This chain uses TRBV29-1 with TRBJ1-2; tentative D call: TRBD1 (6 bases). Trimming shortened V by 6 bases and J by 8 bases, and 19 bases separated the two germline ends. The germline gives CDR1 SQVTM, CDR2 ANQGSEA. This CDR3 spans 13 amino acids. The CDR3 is CSVVGGGVIGYTF. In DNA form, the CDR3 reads TGCAGCGTGGTAGGGGGGGGGGTAATAGGCTACACCTTC.